These 23 T cell receptor beta chains came from one sample sequenced in a study of blood T cell repertoires in COVID-19. Clones were read by immunoSEQ multiplex PCR, and TCRdb kept only the in-frame ones, dropping some. The profile covers some 180,000 clones, with 80% to 85% appearing a single time and over 6.5% taken by the ten largest. The sequenced sample consisted of peripheral blood. The receptors stem from a woman in her 40s with COVID-19, enrolled during active disease.

The chain employs TRBV19 and TRBJ1-1, with D unresolved. V lost 4 bases and J 0 bases, leaving 6 bases between the germline ends. The V gene's germline CDR1 is LNHDA and CDR2 SQIVND (reference sequence). The CDR3 runs to 13 residues. The CDR3 DNA reads TGTGCCAGTAGTACACAAATGAACACTGAAGCTTTCTTT. It codes for CASSTQMNTEAFF.

This sequence joins TRBV7-2 and TRBJ2-1, with a tentative D call TRBD1 (5 bases). The CDR3 runs 13 residues. V was cut by 3 bases and J by 9 bases, with 12 bases left in between. Germline CDR1 and CDR2: SGHTA and FQGNSA. Here the CDR3 reads CASSFPFRGEQFF. DNA for the CDR3: TGTGCCAGCAGCTTTCCCTTTAGGGGTGAGCAGTTCTTC.

The V gene is TRBV7-6, the J gene TRBJ1-1; the D is unclear. This CDR3 has 14 residues. Trimming left V 5 bases short and J 11 bases short, with 21 bases between. In germline, CDR1 is SGHVS, CDR2 FNYEAQ. DNA of the CDR3: TGTGCCAGCAGCCCCCGGGGATTGGAGGAAGTGGCTTTCTTT. Encoded protein: CASSPRGLEEVAFF.

The V and J genes are TRBV18 and TRBJ2-2, with a tentative D call TRBD1 (6 bases). The CDR3 length is 17 residues. Trimming left V 6 bases short and J 3 bases short, with 20 bases between. Germline lookup yields CDR1 KGHSH and CDR2 LQKENI. This CDR3 is CASSQTTGPGDTGELFF. For the CDR3, the DNA is TGTGCCAGCTCGCAGACTACAGGGCCGGGCGACACCGGGGAGCTGTTTTTT.

This rearrangement joins TRBV9 to TRBJ2-1; 8 bases match TRBD2. CDR3 length equals 16 residues. The germline V gene encodes CDR1 SGDLS and CDR2 YYNGEE. After removal of 4 bases from V and 7 bases from J, the junction contained 13 bases not matched to a gene. Here the CDR3 reads CASSPTGGVEWNEQFF. CDR3 sequence (DNA): TGTGCCAGCAGCCCCACCGGGGGGGTGGAATGGAATGAGCAGTTCTTC.

The V and J genes are TRBV3-1 (or the pseudogene TRBV3-2) and TRBJ2-7; 9 bases align to TRBD1. Looked up from germline, CDR1 is LGHDT and CDR2 is YNNKEL (reference sequence). This CDR3 is built from 14 residues. After removal of 3 bases from V and 4 bases from J, the junction contained 4 bases not matched to a gene. Here the CDR3 DNA reads TGTGCCAGCAGCCACGGGACAGGGTTTTACGAGCAGTACTTC. This encodes CASSHGTGFYEQYF.

This clone was found a few times. Here the CDR3 reads CATRTQGTTNEKLFF. The CDR3 DNA reads TGTGCCACCAGAACACAGGGAACAACTAATGAAAAACTGTTTTTT. The V gene is TRBV24-1, the J gene TRBJ1-4; D may be TRBD1 (6 bases). The CDR3 is 15 residues long. V shed 7 bases and J shed 0 bases, with 11 bases lying between them. Germline V gene sequence: CDR1 KGHDR, CDR2 SFDVKD.

V usage is TRBV20-1 and J usage is TRBJ2-3, with 10 positions matching TRBD1. Trimming cost V 3 bases and J 3 bases; bases outside gene matches: 6. This CDR3 has 15 residues. The germline V gene encodes CDR1 DFQATT and CDR2 SNEGSKA (reference sequence). The CDR3 spells CSASLRDRGTDTQYF. As DNA, the CDR3 is TGCAGTGCTAGTCTCCGGGACAGGGGAACAGATACGCAGTATTTT.

The gene calls are TRBV7-8 and TRBJ2-2, with D tentatively TRBD1 (5 bases). Germline V gene lookup returns CDR1 SGHVS and CDR2 FQNEAQ. CDR3 length: 16 amino acids. Trimming took 0 bases from V and 3 from J, leaving 11 bases between them. The CDR3 is CASSLAPGLYTGELFF. Written as DNA, the CDR3 is TGTGCCAGCAGCTTAGCCCCAGGGCTTTACACCGGGGAGCTGTTTTTT.

This clone was picked up one time. The chain combines TRBV28 with TRBJ2-3; 10 nucleotides agree with TRBD2. The CDR3 consists of 18 residues. Looked up from germline, CDR1 is MDHEN and CDR2 is SYDVKM. Unmatched junction bases numbered 9, after V lost 3 bases and J lost 0 bases. The CDR3 coding sequence is TGTGCCAGCAGTTTCTCTCCTTCTAGCGGGAGAAGCACAGATACGCAGTATTTT. Its protein is CASSFSPSSGRSTDTQYF.

This sequence joins TRBV6-5 and TRBJ1-4; possible D gene TRBD1, 6 bases. The germline CDR1 and CDR2 sequences are MNHEY and SVGAGI. The ends were cut back, 4 bases at V and 4 bases at J, with 13 bases in the middle. CDR3 length: 15 amino acids. CDR3 sequence (DNA): TGTGCCAGCAGTTCTCCGGGACACCTTAATGAAAAACTGTTTTTT. This encodes CASSSPGHLNEKLFF.

The rearrangement uses TRBV2 and TRBJ1-2, with D uncertain. Trimming shortened V by 7 bases and J by 4 bases, and 10 bases separated the two germline ends. This CDR3 has 12 amino acids. The germline V gene has CDR1 SNHLY and CDR2 FYNNEI. As DNA, the CDR3 is TGTGCCAGCAAAGTCGACTCCTATGGCTACACCTTC. Amino acids: CASKVDSYGYTF.

The chain combines TRBV9 with TRBJ1-1; D remains unclear. Germline values: CDR1 SGDLS, CDR2 YYNGEE. Trimming shortened V by 6 bases and J by 2 bases, and 8 bases separated the two germline ends. The CDR3 contains 12 residues. The CDR3 DNA is TGTGCCAGCACCCTGACAAACACTGAAGCTTTCTTT. It is translated as CASTLTNTEAFF. Full variable domain (outside the CDR3, taken from reference TRBV9 and TRBJ1-1): DSGVTQTPKHLITATGQRVTLRCSPRSGDLSVYWYQQSLDQGLQFLIQYYNGEERAKGNILERFSAQQFPDLHSELNLSSLELGDSALYFCASTLTNTEAFFGQGTRLTVV.

V usage is TRBV7-3 and J usage is TRBJ1-2, with a possible D match to TRBD1 (6 bases). Germline V CDR1 and CDR2: SGHTA, FQGTGA. V gave up 8 bases and J gave up 5 bases, with 12 bases separating them. This CDR3 spans 12 amino acids. The CDR3 protein is CASAQGLYGYTF. The CDR3 bases are TGTGCCAGCGCACAGGGCCTTTATGGCTACACCTTC.

The V gene is TRBV18, the J gene TRBJ1-2; the match to TRBD1 covers 8 bases. CDR1 KGHSH and CDR2 LQKENI come from the germline V gene. Trimming cost V 2 bases and J 3 bases; bases outside gene matches: 5. The CDR3 consists of 15 residues. Written as DNA, the CDR3 is TGTGCCAGCTCACCAGGACAGGGAAAGGACTATGGCTACACCTTC. It yields the protein CASSPGQGKDYGYTF.

This rearrangement joins TRBV5-1 to TRBJ1-4, with a possible D match to TRBD1 (5 bases). Per germline, CDR1 SGHRS and CDR2 YFSETQ. The CDR3 runs to 11 residues. V gave up 8 bases and J gave up 14 bases, with 16 bases separating them. CDR3 region: CARKMGPGLFF. The CDR3 nucleotides are TGCGCCAGGAAGATGGGCCCAGGGCTGTTTTTT.

This chain connects TRBV27 to TRBJ2-7, with TRBD1 matching over 7 bases. The CDR3 has 13 amino acids. Germline V CDR1 and CDR2: MNHEY, SMNVEV (reference sequence). Germline trimming cut 2 bases from V and 3 bases from J; bases unmatched to any gene: 1. The CDR3 sequence: CASSLQGVYEQYF. Written as DNA, the CDR3 is TGTGCCAGCAGTTTACAGGGGGTCTACGAGCAGTACTTC.

The chain uses TRBV6-6 and TRBJ1-3; TRBD1 agrees at 9 bases. The CDR3 runs 13 residues. V lost 2 bases to trimming and J lost 7 bases; unmatched junction nucleotides: 0. Germline values: CDR1 MNHNY, CDR2 SVGAGI (reference sequence). CDR3: CASSYGTGNTIYF. CDR3 in DNA: TGTGCCAGCAGTTACGGGACAGGGAACACCATATATTTT.

This clone appeared a single time. This chain connects TRBV12-1 to TRBJ1-1; the table's D gene call, TRBD1, was not cross checked with the DNA. TRBV12-1 is a known pseudogene. The CDR3 contains 15 residues. The CDR3 loop reads CASSNYRTGETEAFF. CDR3 coding DNA: TGTGCCAGCAGCAACTACCGGACAGGGGAGACTGAAGCTTTCTTT.

The chain combines TRBV5-1 with TRBJ1-2; D remains unclear. Germline-derived CDR1 and CDR2 are SGHRS and YFSETQ. This CDR3 is built from 13 residues. The V and J ends lost 0 bases and 6 bases respectively, with 9 bases between them. The CDR3 reads CASSLAPRDGYTF. The CDR3 DNA is TGCGCCAGCAGCTTGGCCCCGAGAGATGGCTACACCTTC.

The chain joins TRBV11-2 to TRBJ2-3; D might be TRBD2 (7 bases). Trimming cost V 6 bases and J 2 bases, with 18 bases left between them. The CDR3 spans 16 residues. CDR1 and CDR2 from the germline V gene are SGHAT and FQNNGV. The chain's CDR3 is CASSSLGGALTDTQYF. Written as DNA, the CDR3 is TGTGCCAGCAGTTCCTTGGGGGGGGCCCTCACAGATACGCAGTATTTT.

This chain connects TRBV7-8 to TRBJ1-1; 7 bases align to TRBD1. CDR3 length: 14 residues. Per germline, CDR1 SGHVS and CDR2 FQNEAQ. V was pared by 3 bases and J by 1 base, with 2 bases of the junction left unmatched. The chain's CDR3 is CASSFTGENTEAFF. CDR3 bases: TGTGCCAGCAGCTTTACAGGGGAGAACACTGAAGCTTTCTTT.

The gene calls are TRBV28 and TRBJ1-5; 7 nucleotides agree with TRBD1. Per the germline V gene, CDR1 is MDHEN and CDR2 is SYDVKM. CDR3 length: 13 amino acids. Unmatched junction bases numbered 6, after V lost 2 bases and J lost 11 bases. The CDR3 DNA reads TGTGCCAGCAGTTTAGACAGGGATTCAGCCCAGCATTTT. Protein sequence: CASSLDRDSAQHF.